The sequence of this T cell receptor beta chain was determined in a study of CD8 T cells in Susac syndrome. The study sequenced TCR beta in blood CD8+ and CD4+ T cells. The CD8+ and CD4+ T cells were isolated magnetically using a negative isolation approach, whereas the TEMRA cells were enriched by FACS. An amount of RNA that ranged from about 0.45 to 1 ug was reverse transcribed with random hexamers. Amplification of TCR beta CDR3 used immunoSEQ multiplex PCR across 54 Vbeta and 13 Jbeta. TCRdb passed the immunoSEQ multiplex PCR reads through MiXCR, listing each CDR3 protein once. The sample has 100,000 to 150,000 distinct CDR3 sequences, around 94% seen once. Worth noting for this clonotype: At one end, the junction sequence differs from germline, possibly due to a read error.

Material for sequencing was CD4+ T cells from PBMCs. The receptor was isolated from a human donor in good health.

Written as DNA, the CDR3 is TGCAGTGCTAGACTCGGGACTGACAGGTCCCACTTC. This gives the protein CSARLGTDRSHF. The rearrangement joins TRBV20-1 to TRBJ2-7; either TRBD1 or TRBD2 may fit D (6 bases each). Germline V gives CDR1 DFQATT, CDR2 SNEGSKA (reference sequence). This CDR3 spans 12 amino acids.